Detailed here is one TCR beta chain. Antigen: not known. These data originate in a study of a mutant IDH1 vaccine in newly diagnosed glioma. Study in general: Once 4-6 weeks had passed after radiotherapy alone, vaccination started, or it started with temozolomide cycles. Treated individuals were 62.5% male and roughly 40% female, averaging about 37 years of age.

The repertoire was sequenced with immunoSEQ multiplex PCR; TCRdb's copy has only in-frame clones and lacks some. The table records 45,000 to 55,000 clones, roughly 84% of them present only once. The CDR3 is 15 residues long. Germline CDR1 and CDR2: SGDLS and YYNGEE. Trimming at V came to 3 bases and at J to 4 bases, leaving 7 bases not matched to a gene. Time point here: week 47, end of study. A single vaccine dose contained 300 ug of mutant IDH1 20-mer peptide, and topical imiquimod was used with it. Findings and limits, study-wide: Evidence of vaccine-induced immune responses was documented in about 93% of patients.

The clonotype was recovered from a woman aged 25-40 years with glioma. Some clones in this sample may be carry-over from other donors' samples. The rearrangement joins TRBV9 to TRBJ2-3; 8 bases map to TRBD2. This specimen consisted of PBMCs, obtained from a glioma patient whose treatment included an IDH1 peptide vaccine. The CDR3 spells CASSAGTSLSDTQYF. The DNA of the CDR3 is TGTGCCAGCAGCGCCGGGACTAGTCTTTCAGATACGCAGTATTTT.